This T cell receptor beta chain was sequenced for a study of blood T cell repertoires in COVID-19. Data came from immunoSEQ multiplex PCR; TCRdb stores just in-frame clones and leaves some out. The profile shows fewer than 350,000 clones, 85% of them singletons. The CDR3 is 14 amino acids. V lost 6 bases and J lost 2, with 11 bases in between. Germline values: CDR1 LNHDA, CDR2 SQIVND (reference sequence). Many counts were recorded for this clone. The chain carries TRBV19 and TRBJ1-5; a weak D match, TRBD1 (6 bases). Sequenced input: PBMCs or T cells enriched from blood (not recorded which). This sequence originates from a woman aged 30 to 39 who had been exposed to COVID-19. CDR3 protein: CASSLSGGNQPQHF. Here the CDR3 DNA reads TGTGCCAGTAGCCTGTCAGGGGGCAATCAGCCCCAGCATTTT.